A single sample is the source of the 11 T cell receptor beta chains below, sequenced in a study of blood T cell repertoires in COVID-19. Assay used: immunoSEQ multiplex PCR; TCRdb lists only in-frame clones, some missing. In the table there are a few hundred thousand clones, around 90% of which are singletons. Material for sequencing was PBMCs or T cells enriched from blood (not recorded which). Receptors were obtained from a woman younger than 30 with acute COVID-19.

The V and J genes are TRBV11-2 and TRBJ2-7, with 7 bases identical to TRBD1. The CDR3 covers 15 residues. V shed 1 base and J 3 bases; nucleotides not matched to a gene: 6. Germline-derived CDR1 and CDR2 are SGHAT and FQNNGV. CDR3: CASSLGGQEHYEQYF. The DNA of the CDR3 is TGTGCCAGCAGCTTAGGCGGACAGGAACACTACGAGCAGTACTTC. Supplemented by reference TRBV11-2 and TRBJ2-7, the full variable domain reads EAGVAQSPRYKIIEKRQSVAFWCNPISGHATLYWYQQILGQGPKLLIQFQNNGVVDDSQLPKDRFSAERLKGVDSTLKIQPAKLEDSAVYLCASSLGGQEHYEQYFGPGTRLTVT.

V gene TRBV18 combines with J gene TRBJ2-1, with D tentatively TRBD2 (5 bases). The V and J ends lost 3 bases and 9 bases respectively, with 15 bases between them. Germline lookup yields CDR1 KGHSH and CDR2 LQKENI. CDR3 length equals 14 residues. The DNA of the CDR3 is TGTGCCAGCTCACCCCGGAGCCTTGAGGGTGAGCAGTTCTTC. Its protein is CASSPRSLEGEQFF. Full variable domain (outside the CDR3, taken from reference TRBV18 and TRBJ2-1): NAGVMQNPRHLVRRRGQEARLRCSPMKGHSHVYWYRQLPEEGLKFMVYLQKENIIDESGMPKERFSAEFPKEGPSILRIQQVVRGDSAAYFCASSPRSLEGEQFFGPGTRLTVL.

V gene TRBV24-1 combines with J gene TRBJ1-1; 7 positions agree with TRBD1. The CDR3 totals 13 residues. Germline-derived CDR1 and CDR2 are KGHDR and SFDVKD. Losses at the gene ends were 2 bases for V and 6 bases for J; bases not matched to a gene: 2. CDR3 DNA: TGTGCCACCAGTGATTCGGGGACAGCTGAAGCTTTCTTT. As protein: CATSDSGTAEAFF.

CDR3 residues: CASSVAPTGGDTDTQYF. CDR3 in DNA: TGTGCCAGCAGCGTAGCCCCGACAGGGGGGGACACAGATACGCAGTATTTT. V and J are TRBV9 and TRBJ2-3; the match to TRBD1 covers 9 bases. Germline CDR1 and CDR2: SGDLS and YYNGEE. V was clipped by 0 bases and J by 2 bases; unmatched bases: 7. The CDR3 contains 17 residues.

The genes are TRBV6-4 and TRBJ2-1; 12 bases fit TRBD1. Germline V lookup: CDR1 MRHNA, CDR2 SNTAGT. Trimming took 3 bases from V and 10 from J; bases not matched to a gene: 10. CDR3 size: 16 residues. Written as DNA, the CDR3 is TGTGCCAGCAGTGAAACTCCGGGACAGGGGGCCGGCGAGCAGTTCTTC. Translated: CASSETPGQGAGEQFF.

The chain recombines TRBV14 with TRBJ1-2, with a possible D match to TRBD1 (6 bases). The CDR3 consists of 12 residues. Germline values: CDR1 SGHDN, CDR2 FVKESK. V lost 4 bases and J lost 8, with 11 bases in between. CDR3 region: CASSPQGYGYTF. For the CDR3, the DNA is TGTGCCAGCAGCCCCCAGGGGTACGGCTACACCTTC.

The chain carries TRBV6-2 or TRBV6-3 and TRBJ2-5; no clear D. CDR3 length: 13 residues. From germline, CDR1 is MNHEY and CDR2 SVGEGT. With 3 bases removed from V and 4 bases from J, the gap between germline ends came to 9 bases. The CDR3 DNA reads as TGTGCCAGCAGTTATCTCCCCCCAGAGACCCAGTACTTC. Translating gives CASSYLPPETQYF.

This chain links TRBV23-1 with TRBJ1-5; 9 bases line up with TRBD1. TRBV23-1 is an ORF for which the function is uncertain. The J segment lost 1 base and the V segment lost 0 bases, leaving 4 bases of the junction unmatched. CDR3 length: 17 amino acids. The CDR3 loop is CASSQSLQGASNQPQHF. CDR3 DNA: TGCGCCAGCAGTCAATCACTACAGGGGGCGAGCAATCAGCCCCAGCATTTT.

The rearrangement links TRBV25-1 to TRBJ2-5, with 7 bases fitting TRBD2. The CDR3 contains 17 residues. Losses at the gene ends were 0 bases for V and 1 base for J; bases not matched to a gene: 8. Germline V lookup: CDR1 MGHDK, CDR2 SYGVNS. Here the CDR3 DNA reads TGTGCCAGCAGTGAATATATGGTAGCGGGCTTCCAAGAGACCCAGTACTTC. Its protein is CASSEYMVAGFQETQYF. The variable domain in full, with the rest retrieved from reference TRBV25-1 and TRBJ2-5, is EADIYQTPRYLVIGTGKKITLECSQTMGHDKMYWYQQDPGMELHLIHYSYGVNSTEKGDLSSESTVSRIRTEHFPLTLESARPSHTSQYLCASSEYMVAGFQETQYFGPGTRLLVL.

The count of this clone is one. This chain connects TRBV7-8 to TRBJ1-2, with 8 nucleotides matching TRBD1. J was trimmed by 8 bases and V by 0 bases; bases with no gene match: 8. Germline loops: CDR1 SGHVS, CDR2 FQNEAQ. The CDR3 totals 15 residues. The CDR3 DNA sequence: TGTGCCAGCAGCTTAGCTTCAGGGGGCGAGGGAGGCTACACCTTC. This gives the protein CASSLASGGEGGYTF.

The rearrangement uses TRBV5-4 and TRBJ1-1, with 7 bases fitting TRBD1. The J segment lost 2 bases and the V segment lost 5 bases, leaving 9 bases of the junction unmatched. This CDR3 comprises 15 residues. Per germline, CDR1 SGHNT and CDR2 YYREEE (reference sequence). The CDR3 nucleotides read TGTGCCAGCAGGTTACAGGGGACGCTTAACACTGAAGCTTTCTTT. The encoded protein is CASRLQGTLNTEAFF.